Shown below are 28 T cell receptor beta chains from a single sample sequenced in a study of radiotherapy plus CTLA-4 blockade in lung cancer (dated by TCRdb to the late 2010s). The library came from the immunoSEQ multiplex PCR assay. TCRdb took this table from immuneACCESS and kept in-frame rearrangements with V and J called. Such tables lack part of the clones; where checked against another copy, unresolved V genes explain under half of the gap, and the rest is unexplained. The sample table lists approximately 94,000 clones, approximately 80% of them with a count of one. Jointly, the top ten make up roughly 24% of the sample. The sequences come from peripheral blood, collected from a patient treated with radiotherapy plus ipilimumab. Receptors were obtained from a human donor with non-small cell lung cancer that progressed on radiotherapy plus ipilimumab.

The rearrangement links TRBV10-2 to TRBJ2-7; D uncertain. Trimming stripped 8 bases from V and 0 bases from J, with 8 bases between. From germline, CDR1 is WSHSY and CDR2 SAAADI. This CDR3 has 12 amino acids. The CDR3 sequence: CASSQASYEQYF. The CDR3 nucleotides read TGCGCCAGCTCCCAGGCCTCCTACGAGCAGTACTTC.

The chain recombines TRBV6-4 with TRBJ1-4; no definite D call. The CDR3 totals 18 residues. The V end was cut by 3 bases, the J end by 15 bases, with 32 bases between. The V gene's germline CDR1 is MRHNA and CDR2 SNTAGT. This chain's CDR3 is CASSEFFLFRQLEKLVFF. The CDR3 region has the DNA TGTGCCAGCAGTGAATTTTTTTTATTCAGACAACTAGAAAAGTTAGTGTTTTTT.

The rearrangement uses TRBV4-1 and TRBJ2-2; TRBD2 matches 11 bases. Unmatched junction bases numbered 6, after V lost 1 base and J lost 5 bases. Germline V CDR1 and CDR2: MGHRA, YSYEKL. This CDR3 has 17 residues. The CDR3 reads CASSQGPGLAATGELFF. CDR3 nucleotide sequence: TGCGCCAGCAGCCAAGGCCCGGGACTAGCGGCTACCGGGGAGCTGTTTTTT.

The V and J genes are TRBV6-1 and TRBJ2-3; 8 bases are a match to TRBD1. Germline V lookup: CDR1 MNHNS, CDR2 SASEGT. The V and J ends lost 10 bases and 8 bases, in that order; junction bases with no gene match: 8. The CDR3 runs to 12 residues. The CDR3 is CATNSGGGTQYF. CDR3 bases: TGTGCCACCAACTCAGGGGGCGGTACGCAGTATTTT.

The rearrangement uses TRBV4-1 and TRBJ1-2; 11 bases are a match to TRBD1. CDR1 is MGHRA, CDR2 YSYEKL, per germline. CDR3 length equals 17 residues. Trimming took 2 bases from V and 5 from J; bases not matched to a gene: 10. CDR3 coding DNA: TGCGCCAGCAGCCAAATCTCACCGGGACAGGGGGGTTATGGCTACACCTTC. It is translated as CASSQISPGQGGYGYTF.

CDR3 DNA sequence: TGTGCCAGCAGTTCACAGGCAGCCTATGGCTACACCTTC. Protein sequence: CASSSQAAYGYTF. V and J are TRBV28 and TRBJ1-2; the D gene is possibly TRBD1 (5 bases). Germline V gene sequence: CDR1 MDHEN, CDR2 SYDVKM. The V end lost 4 bases, the J end lost 4 bases, and 10 bases lay between the germline ends. The CDR3 covers 13 residues.

This clone was observed once. This sequence joins TRBV28 and TRBJ2-5; a weak D match, TRBD1 (6 bases). The CDR3 runs 13 residues. The germline V gene encodes CDR1 MDHEN and CDR2 SYDVKM. V lost 6 bases and J 3 bases, leaving 11 bases between the germline ends. This chain's CDR3 is CASSPRQEETQYF. The DNA of the CDR3 is TGTGCCAGCAGCCCCAGACAGGAAGAGACCCAGTACTTC.

V is TRBV29-1 and J is TRBJ2-7; possible D gene TRBD2, 5 bases. This CDR3 comprises 14 residues. Germline CDR1 reads SQVTM; CDR2 reads ANQGSEA. Trimming left V 0 bases short and J 4 bases short, with 13 bases between. CDR3 amino acids: CSVEDMGSGYEQYF. CDR3 nucleotide sequence: TGCAGCGTTGAAGATATGGGGAGTGGGTACGAGCAGTACTTC.

This clone was detected a few times. This chain uses TRBV18 with TRBJ2-2, with 11 bases aligning to TRBD2. The germline gives CDR1 KGHSH, CDR2 LQKENI. With 5 bases clipped from V and 0 bases from J, the junction kept 11 bases outside the gene matches. The length of the CDR3 is 19 residues. CDR3 sequence: CASSRTSGSTRANTGELFF. In DNA form, the CDR3 reads TGTGCCAGCTCAAGGACTAGCGGGTCTACTCGCGCGAACACCGGGGAGCTGTTTTTT.

The rearrangement links TRBV28 to TRBJ2-3; the D is unclear. The V end was cut by 3 bases, the J end by 2 bases, with 6 bases between. This CDR3 region has 13 residues. Germline loops: CDR1 MDHEN, CDR2 SYDVKM. The CDR3 bases are TGTGCCAGCAGTTTCGTCGACACAGATACGCAGTATTTT. Translation: CASSFVDTDTQYF.

This clone was counted a few times. The J gene is TRBJ1-5, the V gene TRBV6-4; no reliable D call. V lost 2 bases and J 4 bases, leaving 6 bases between the germline ends. The CDR3 spans 13 residues. The germline V gene encodes CDR1 MRHNA and CDR2 SNTAGT. CDR3 sequence (DNA): TGTGCCAGCAGTGACGGCAGTAATCAGCCCCAGCATTTT. Its translation: CASSDGSNQPQHF.

This clone has more than one count but fewer than ten. The chain couples TRBV11-2 to TRBJ2-7, with 7 bases that match TRBD1. With V trimmed by 4 bases and J by 1 base, 4 bases remained unmatched. Germline V gives CDR1 SGHAT, CDR2 FQNNGV. CDR3 length: 14 residues. The CDR3 loop is CASSSTGPSYEQYF. Here the CDR3 DNA reads TGTGCCAGCAGCTCGACAGGGCCTTCCTACGAGCAGTACTTC.

The chain is built from TRBV6-5 and TRBJ2-5; TRBD1 matches 8 bases. The CDR3 is 13 amino acids. Looked up from germline, CDR1 is MNHEY and CDR2 is SVGAGI. The ends lost 5 bases at V and 4 bases at J; junction bases unmatched: 3. This chain's CDR3 is CASSLQGGETQYF. The CDR3, as DNA: TGTGCCAGCAGTCTACAGGGGGGAGAGACCCAGTACTTC.

This chain links TRBV5-6 with TRBJ2-3; D is uncertain. CDR1 SGHDT and CDR2 YYEEEE come from the germline V gene. V shed 1 base and J shed 4 bases, with 10 bases lying between them. The CDR3 totals 14 residues. CDR3 nucleotide sequence: TGTGCCAGCAGCTTGTTAGGTGGGGCAGATACGCAGTATTTT. This sequence encodes CASSLLGGADTQYF.

This sequence joins TRBV6-5 and TRBJ2-7; TRBD1 is a possible D gene (6 bases). CDR3 size: 14 residues. The V gene lost 6 bases and the J gene lost 5 bases, with 17 bases spanning the gap. Germline loops: CDR1 MNHEY, CDR2 SVGAGI. The CDR3 protein is CASRKQGDGHEQYF. The CDR3 DNA reads as TGTGCCAGCAGGAAACAGGGAGACGGCCACGAGCAGTACTTC.

The V and J genes are TRBV9 and TRBJ1-2; 11 bases fit TRBD1. Germline V gives CDR1 SGDLS, CDR2 YYNGEE. This CDR3 has 15 amino acids. Trimming at V came to 3 bases and at J to 4 bases, leaving 5 bases not matched to a gene. The CDR3 region is CASSGRDRGTYGYTF. For the CDR3, the DNA is TGTGCCAGCAGCGGCCGGGACAGGGGGACCTATGGCTACACCTTC.

The V and J genes are TRBV5-4 and TRBJ1-1; TRBD1 agrees at 10 bases. Per germline, CDR1 SGHNT and CDR2 YYREEE (reference sequence). Trimming at V came to 4 bases and at J to 2 bases, leaving 8 bases not matched to a gene. This CDR3 has 16 amino acids. The CDR3 sequence: CASSTRTGGKNTEAFF. The CDR3 DNA sequence: TGTGCCAGCAGCACCCGGACAGGGGGGAAAAACACTGAAGCTTTCTTT.

The V call is TRBV29-1, the J call TRBJ1-1; D not resolved. The CDR3 is 13 residues long. The germline CDR1 and CDR2 sequences are SQVTM and ANQGSEA. Trimming cost V 3 bases and J 7 bases, with 15 bases left between them. In nucleotides, the CDR3 is TGCAGCGTTGACAGCCGGCTAGTAGGTGAAGCTTTCTTT. This gives the protein CSVDSRLVGEAFF. Based on the CDR3 plus reference TRBV29-1 and TRBJ1-1, the full variable domain is SAVISQKPSRDICQRGTSLTIQCQVDSQVTMMFWYRQQPGQSLTLIATANQGSEATYESGFVIDKFPISRPNLTFSTLTVSNMSPEDSSIYLCSVDSRLVGEAFFGQGTRLTVV.

This clone was detected only a few times. This rearrangement joins TRBV5-1 to TRBJ2-7; 7 positions agree with TRBD2. Losses at the gene ends were 2 bases for V and 0 bases for J; bases not matched to a gene: 11. The germline V gene has CDR1 SGHRS and CDR2 YFSETQ. This CDR3 comprises 17 residues. The CDR3 region has the DNA TGCGCCAGCAGCTTTGGGAGCGGGATGCCCGCCTCCTACGAGCAGTACTTC. It codes for CASSFGSGMPASYEQYF.

The CDR3 bases are TGTGCCAGCAGCTTAGCTGCTGGGGTAGCGGGAGGGCCTAAGGACGAGCAGTACTTC. It yields the protein CASSLAAGVAGGPKDEQYF. J is TRBJ2-7 and V is TRBV7-9; TRBD2 matches at 11 bases. V lost 0 bases and J lost 5; bases outside the gene matches: 15. This CDR3 spans 19 amino acids. The germline gives CDR1 SEHNR, CDR2 FQNEAQ (reference sequence).

The V and J genes are TRBV2 and TRBJ1-1; TRBD1 is a possible D gene (6 bases). V was clipped by 8 bases and J by 0 bases, with 22 bases between them. CDR3 size: 17 residues. In germline, CDR1 is SNHLY, CDR2 FYNNEI. This CDR3 reads CASSPWGAKAMNTEAFF. CDR3 coding DNA: TGTGCCAGCTCCCCTTGGGGGGCTAAGGCCATGAACACTGAAGCTTTCTTT.

The chain joins TRBV6-5 to TRBJ1-1; D is perhaps TRBD1 (6 bases). V gave up 6 bases and J gave up 0 bases, with 14 bases separating them. CDR1 and CDR2 from the germline V gene are MNHEY and SVGAGI. CDR3 length: 15 residues. Here the CDR3 reads CASSRGQHLNTEAFF. CDR3 DNA sequence: TGTGCCAGCAGCCGGGGACAACATCTGAACACTGAAGCTTTCTTT.

The V gene is TRBV11-2, the J gene TRBJ1-3; D unresolved. There are 15 residues in the CDR3. Between the trimmed V and J ends, which lost 2 bases and 0 bases, there was a span of 8 bases. CDR1 is SGHAT and CDR2 is FQNNGV in the germline V gene. The CDR3 bases are TGTGCCAGCAGCTTAATGGACCGCTCTGGAAACACCATATATTTT. This gives the protein CASSLMDRSGNTIYF. The full variable domain, completed using reference TRBV11-2 and TRBJ1-3, is EAGVAQSPRYKIIEKRQSVAFWCNPISGHATLYWYQQILGQGPKLLIQFQNNGVVDDSQLPKDRFSAERLKGVDSTLKIQPAKLEDSAVYLCASSLMDRSGNTIYFGEGSWLTVV.

This rearrangement joins TRBV9 to TRBJ2-3; 10 bases match TRBD2. The CDR3 spans 15 residues. The germline V gene has CDR1 SGDLS and CDR2 YYNGEE. Trimming took 4 bases from V and 6 from J; bases not matched to a gene: 8. The CDR3 region is CASSPSGSQSDTQYF. In nucleotides, the CDR3 is TGTGCCAGCAGCCCTAGCGGGAGTCAATCGGATACGCAGTATTTT.

The table lists this clone with a few counts. The rearrangement links TRBV4-2 to TRBJ2-7; D is unclear. There are 14 residues in the CDR3. Trimming pared 2 bases from V and 1 base from J, leaving 9 bases between. CDR1 and CDR2 from the germline V gene are LGHNA and YNFKEQ. CDR3 DNA sequence: TGTGCCAGCAGCCAACCCACACGATCCTACGAGCAGTACGTC. Residues: CASSQPTRSYEQYV.

V is TRBV6-5 and J is TRBJ2-3, with TRBD2 matching over 7 bases. Unmatched junction bases numbered 10, after V lost 2 bases and J lost 5 bases. This CDR3 region has 16 residues. The germline CDR1 and CDR2 sequences are MNHEY and SVGAGI. The CDR3 protein is CASSYNLADWGDTQYF. CDR3 coding DNA: TGTGCCAGCAGTTACAATCTAGCGGATTGGGGAGATACGCAGTATTTT.

This chain connects TRBV5-1 to TRBJ2-5, with 7 bases fitting TRBD1. The V and J ends lost 5 bases and 2 bases, in that order; junction bases with no gene match: 6. Germline values: CDR1 SGHRS, CDR2 YFSETQ. This CDR3 has 14 amino acids. The CDR3 sequence: CASSAGRGQETQYF. CDR3 coding DNA: TGCGCCAGCAGTGCTGGCAGGGGGCAAGAGACCCAGTACTTC.

V usage is TRBV15 and J usage is TRBJ1-5; possible D gene TRBD1, 5 bases. This CDR3 has 16 amino acids. Germline lookup yields CDR1 LNHNV and CDR2 YYDKDF (reference sequence). Trimming removed 0 bases from V and 4 bases from J, with 13 bases in between. CDR3 in amino acids: CATSRDSGGGNQPQHF. The CDR3 DNA reads as TGTGCCACCAGCAGAGATTCGGGGGGTGGGAATCAGCCCCAGCATTTT.